A selection of T cell receptor beta chains follows, all from one sample in a study of blood T cell repertoires in COVID-19. Sequenced by immunoSEQ multiplex PCR; TCRdb stores in-frame clones only, minus some. The sample comprises 250,000 to 300,000 clones, about nine tenths of which are singletons, and about 2.3% rests with the top ten. Specimen: PBMCs or T cells enriched from blood (not recorded which). The receptors derive from a woman between 35 and 50 years old with acute COVID-19. Each CDR3 is given with its conserved first and last residue. A D gene is named only where the DNA matches it firmly. Clone size appears in some rows only: once, few, many, or a class for an expanded clone.

v_gene	abundance	d_gene	j_gene	CDR3aa	CDR3nt
TRBV3-1/TRBV3-2	-	-	TRBJ2-7	CASSRGVMAYEQYF	TGTGCCAGCAGCCGAGGAGTTATGGCCTACGAGCAGTACTTC
TRBV7-2	-	TRBD2	TRBJ2-7	CASSLGTSGGAIYEQYF	TGTGCCAGCAGCTTGGGGACTAGCGGGGGGGCTATCTACGAGCAGTACTTC
TRBV6-5	-	TRBD1	TRBJ1-5	CASRMDRGQNQPQHF	TGTGCCAGCAGAATGGACAGGGGCCAGAATCAGCCCCAGCATTTT
TRBV5-4	-	-	TRBJ1-6	CASSSDTGFNSPLHF	TGTGCCAGCAGCTCCGACACGGGGTTTAATTCACCCCTCCACTTT
TRBV30	-	TRBD1	TRBJ1-1	CAWRGQGRTEAFF	TGTGCCTGGAGGGGACAGGGAAGGACTGAAGCTTTCTTT
TRBV7-2	-	TRBD2	TRBJ2-2	CASSMPSGGITGELFF	TGTGCCAGCAGCATGCCTAGCGGGGGGATCACCGGGGAGCTGTTTTTT
TRBV11-3	-	-	TRBJ1-2	CASSASGGGWGYGYTF	TGTGCCAGCAGCGCCAGCGGGGGCGGATGGGGCTATGGCTACACCTTC
TRBV27	-	TRBD1	TRBJ1-2	CASSSTRGPRKGYTF	TGTGCCAGCAGTTCAACCAGGGGGCCTAGGAAAGGCTACACCTTC
TRBV27	-	TRBD1	TRBJ1-6	CASSPDRGRSPLHF	TGTGCCAGCAGTCCGGACAGGGGTCGGTCACCCCTCCACTTT
TRBV11-3	-	-	TRBJ1-1	CASSFSENTEAFF	TGTGCCAGCAGCTTTTCAGAGAACACTGAAGCTTTCTTT
TRBV18	-	-	TRBJ2-6	CASSGRAAQVSSGANVLTF	TGTGCCAGCTCCGGGCGGGCCGCCCAGGTTTCCTCTGGGGCCAACGTCCTGACTTTC
TRBV30	-	-	TRBJ1-5	CAWSGEISNQPQHF	TGTGCCTGGAGTGGAGAGATTAGCAATCAGCCCCAGCATTTT
TRBV7-3	-	TRBD2	TRBJ2-3	CASSLRGGATDTQYF	TGTGCCAGCAGCCTCCGCGGGGGGGCGACAGATACGCAGTATTTT
TRBV5-4	-	TRBD2	TRBJ2-3	CASSYSGTRSDTQYF	TGTGCCAGCAGCTACTCCGGGACTAGGTCTGATACGCAGTATTTT
TRBV6-5	-	-	TRBJ1-4	CASSYSIMASNEKLFF	TGTGCCAGCAGTTACTCGATTATGGCCTCAAATGAAAAACTGTTTTTT
TRBV5-1	-	-	TRBJ1-2	CASSLVSGFGGYTF	TGCGCCAGCAGCTTGGTGTCAGGGTTTGGGGGCTACACCTTC
TRBV3-1/TRBV3-2	once	-	TRBJ1-2	CASSQVRVGGYTF	TGTGCCAGCAGCCAAGTCAGGGTAGGTGGCTACACCTTC
TRBV5-4	-	TRBD1	TRBJ2-1	CASSLGQASYNEQFF	TGTGCCAGCAGCTTAGGACAGGCCTCCTACAATGAGCAGTTCTTC
TRBV30	-	-	TRBJ2-3	CAWSIGGATDTQYF	TGTGCCTGGAGTATTGGCGGGGCCACAGATACGCAGTATTTT
TRBV11-2	-	TRBD2	TRBJ2-5	CASSSSEAGTETQYF	TGTGCCAGCAGCTCCAGCGAAGCGGGAACAGAGACCCAGTACTTC
TRBV18	-	-	TRBJ1-1	CASSRKDSVGLGTEAFF	TGTGCCAGCTCACGAAAAGACTCGGTCGGATTGGGCACTGAAGCTTTCTTT
TRBV5-4	-	TRBD1	TRBJ2-3	CASTPDRAYTQYF	TGTGCCAGCACCCCCGACAGGGCCTATACGCAGTATTTT
TRBV29-1	-	TRBD1	TRBJ1-2	CSGGTGGNYGYTF	TGCAGCGGTGGGACAGGGGGCAACTATGGCTACACCTTC
TRBV15	-	-	TRBJ1-4	CATSRPPGNLQGEKLFF	TGTGCCACCAGCAGACCCCCTGGGAACCTCCAGGGGGAAAAACTGTTTTTT